Listed here is a single TCR beta chain. This clonotype showed up many times. The antigen it binds to is not known. Per-base qualities were not stored, and no clone one base away is much larger. The entry originates in a study of T-cell reconstitution after alpha-beta-depleted transplantation in children listed by TCRdb under 2016. Turning to the overall study: T-cell immune reconstitution after TCRalphabeta/CD19-depleted allogeneic hematopoietic cell transplantation in children was quantitatively tracked in the study by means of TCR repertoire profiling.

The germline V gene (reference sequence) sets CDR1 to DFQATT and CDR2 to SNEGSKA. The CDR3 starts with the cysteine, ends with the phenylalanine, and has 11 residues. The DNA shown is the 33-base CDR3, in frame from base 1. The junction carries 11 bases between V and J, which are trimmed by 4 bases and 10 bases respectively. Preparation of the library involved PCR. This sample was sequenced with an Illumina HiSeq 2500. To normalize quantification of the TCRbeta repertoire, the TCR libraries were built with molecular barcoding that relied on unique molecular identifiers. The raw public reads went through TCRdb reprocessing: fastp at Q25, MiXCR clone calling, in-frame beta chains kept. For every CDR3 protein sequence, its rows merge into one entry that carries the most common genes and DNA. Here the sample has a few hundred thousand distinct CDR3 sequences; about 14% occur a single time. The top ten clonotypes cover approximately 4.3% of the sample.

The V and J genes are TRBV20-1 and TRBJ2-1, with no reliable assignment of the D segment. The sequence was collected from a human donor who donated a stem cell graft to a child with Fanconi anemia. The material was PBMCs, obtained from the stem cell graft. The CDR3 region has the sequence CSATQVEEQFF. The DNA sequence reads TGCAGTGCTACGCAGGTGGAGGAGCAGTTCTTC.